The 21 T cell receptor beta chains below come from one sample, sequenced in a study of T cell responses to AZD1222 COVID-19 vaccine. The protocol was immunoSEQ multiplex PCR, while the TCRdb copy is restricted to in-frame clones and leaves out a portion. The sample contains under 150,000 clones, around 90% of which appear only once. The sequencing here drew on peripheral blood, taken on day 0 of AZD1222 vaccination. Receptors were obtained from an adult in good health.

The rearrangement links TRBV2 to TRBJ2-2, with D perhaps matching TRBD1 (5 bases). CDR1 SNHLY and CDR2 FYNNEI come from the germline V gene. Trimming pared 6 bases from V and 0 bases from J, leaving 14 bases between. The CDR3 is 16 amino acids. DNA of the CDR3: TGTGCCAGCAGCCGAATAGGGGCCACGAACACCGGGGAGCTGTTTTTT. It yields the protein CASSRIGATNTGELFF.

The chain combines TRBV19 with TRBJ1-5, with a tentative D call TRBD1 (5 bases). Germline V gene sequence: CDR1 LNHDA, CDR2 SQIVND (reference sequence). Deletions cut 1 base from V and 7 bases from J, with 14 bases between. The CDR3 loop spans 15 amino acids. CDR3 DNA sequence: TGTGCCAGTAGTATAGTTTGGGGGGGGGAACAGCCCCAGCATTTT. It translates to CASSIVWGGEQPQHF.

This clone was recorded only once. The rearrangement joins TRBV5-1 to TRBJ2-5; 7 positions match TRBD2. The germline gives CDR1 SGHRS, CDR2 YFSETQ. Trimming took 3 bases from V and 2 from J; bases not matched to a gene: 4. CDR3 length: 14 amino acids. The CDR3 here is CASSSGTTQETQYF. CDR3 coding DNA: TGCGCCAGCAGCTCCGGGACTACTCAAGAGACCCAGTACTTC.

This clone appeared once. V is TRBV6-5 and J is TRBJ1-1; D not certain. V gave up 9 bases and J gave up 8 bases, with 13 bases separating them. This CDR3 has 11 residues. Germline CDR1 and CDR2: MNHEY and SVGAGI. Here the CDR3 reads CASPIPDEAFF. CDR3 bases: TGTGCCAGTCCTATTCCGGACGAAGCTTTCTTT.

The chain couples TRBV9 to TRBJ1-3; D uncertain. Trimming pared 3 bases from V and 4 bases from J, leaving 8 bases between. The CDR3 runs to 13 residues. Looked up from germline, CDR1 is SGDLS and CDR2 is YYNGEE. CDR3 protein: CASSGPPGNTIYF. The CDR3 DNA is TGTGCCAGCAGCGGCCCCCCCGGAAACACCATATATTTT.

The chain joins TRBV5-4 to TRBJ1-6; TRBD1 matches 7 bases. Germline V gene sequence: CDR1 SGHNT, CDR2 YYREEE (reference sequence). This CDR3 comprises 14 residues. The junction had 6 bases not matched to a gene; V was cut back by 5 bases and J by 7 bases. CDR3 DNA: TGTGCCAGCAGGCGGGACAGTACAAATTCACCCCTCCACTTT. It encodes CASRRDSTNSPLHF.

The chain couples TRBV6-5 to TRBJ2-5, with 10 bases identical to TRBD2. Germline trimming cut 6 bases from V and 5 bases from J; bases unmatched to any gene: 9. Per germline, CDR1 MNHEY and CDR2 SVGAGI. The CDR3 consists of 15 residues. The chain's CDR3 is CASSVAGGLSETQYF. The CDR3, as DNA: TGTGCCAGCAGCGTAGCGGGAGGCCTCTCGGAGACCCAGTACTTC.

This chain joins TRBV7-2 and TRBJ1-2; unclear D gene. The CDR3 totals 15 residues. Germline V gives CDR1 SGHTA, CDR2 FQGNSA. Trimming removed 5 bases from V and 4 bases from J, with 17 bases in between. The CDR3 sequence: CASSVEVTAPYGYTF. CDR3 bases: TGTGCCAGCAGCGTAGAGGTGACGGCCCCCTATGGCTACACCTTC.

The chain has TRBV27 and TRBJ1-1; D is possibly TRBD1 (6 bases). The CDR3 is made up of 15 amino acids. Trimming took 6 bases from V and 1 from J, leaving 15 bases between them. From germline, CDR1 is MNHEY and CDR2 SMNVEV (reference sequence). CDR3 bases: TGTGCCAGCAGCCGGTACAGGGCACAGAACACTGAAGCTTTCTTT. Protein sequence: CASSRYRAQNTEAFF.

This chain connects TRBV2 to TRBJ2-1; D remains ambiguous. Germline CDR1 is SNHLY and CDR2 is FYNNEI. Trimming shortened V by 6 bases and J by 5 bases, and 5 bases separated the two germline ends. CDR3 size: 11 residues. In nucleotides, the CDR3 is TGTGCCAGCAGGCGAAACAATGAGCAGTTCTTC. This gives the protein CASRRNNEQFF.

V is TRBV6-4 and J is TRBJ1-1; D remains ambiguous. The CDR3 has 14 residues. The ends were cut back, 8 bases at V and 0 bases at J, with 13 bases in the middle. Germline V gene sequence: CDR1 MRHNA, CDR2 SNTAGT. As DNA, the CDR3 is TGTGCCAGCCGGCCCAGAGCCATGAACACTGAAGCTTTCTTT. Residues: CASRPRAMNTEAFF.

This chain joins TRBV4-2 and TRBJ1-4; 11 nucleotides agree with TRBD1. The CDR3 runs to 16 residues. From germline, CDR1 is LGHNA and CDR2 YNFKEQ. With V trimmed by 1 base and J by 7 bases, 5 bases remained unmatched. The CDR3 reads CASSQGTGGLSEKLFF. The CDR3 bases are TGTGCCAGCAGCCAAGGGACAGGGGGCTTAAGTGAAAAACTGTTTTTT.

This clone has more than one count but fewer than ten. This chain joins TRBV11-2 and TRBJ2-1; 10 bases align to TRBD2. V lost 6 bases and J lost 4; bases outside the gene matches: 9. Germline-derived CDR1 and CDR2 are SGHAT and FQNNGV. CDR3 length: 16 amino acids. The CDR3 nucleotides read TGTGCCAGCAGACCCCCCGGGACTAGCGTTTACAATGAGCAGTTCTTC. This encodes CASRPPGTSVYNEQFF.

The genes are TRBV5-5 and TRBJ1-5; TRBD1 is a possible D gene (5 bases). The CDR3 contains 15 residues. Germline V CDR1 and CDR2: SGHKS, YYEKEE (reference sequence). Trimming left V 4 bases short and J 2 bases short, with 13 bases between. DNA of the CDR3: TGTGCCAGCAGCCCCGGGAGGGGAGGCAATCAGCCCCAGCATTTT. It translates to CASSPGRGGNQPQHF.

The chain carries TRBV7-2 and TRBJ2-7, with 10 bases matching TRBD1. The trim removed 5 bases at V and 3 bases at J, leaving 4 bases unmatched. The CDR3 runs 14 residues. The germline gives CDR1 SGHTA, CDR2 FQGNSA. DNA of the CDR3: TGTGCCAGCAGCATGGACAGGGGGAGCTACGAGCAGTACTTC. Its translation: CASSMDRGSYEQYF.

The V call is TRBV27, the J call TRBJ1-3; D gene unclear. From germline, CDR1 is MNHEY and CDR2 SMNVEV (reference sequence). Trimming stripped 5 bases from V and 8 bases from J, with 22 bases between. The CDR3 extends over 16 amino acids. DNA of the CDR3: TGTGCCAGCAGTCCAGGATGGTCGGCTCATTTGGACACCATATATTTT. Protein: CASSPGWSAHLDTIYF.

This clone was seen ten or more times. This chain links TRBV18 with TRBJ2-6, with 9 bases fitting TRBD1. This CDR3 has 18 residues. Looked up from germline, CDR1 is KGHSH and CDR2 is LQKENI. V shed 6 bases, J shed 0 bases, and the junction held 9 bases outside the gene matches. CDR3 residues: CASSPYRGLSSGANVLTF. DNA of the CDR3: TGTGCCAGCTCCCCCTACAGGGGGCTTTCCTCTGGGGCCAACGTCCTGACTTTC.

The chain uses TRBV7-9 and TRBJ2-6; D assignment may be TRBD1 or TRBD2 (6 bases each). Trimming pared 5 bases from V and 3 bases from J, leaving 20 bases between. The CDR3 sequence is 18 residues long. Germline CDR1 reads SEHNR; CDR2 reads FQNEAQ (reference sequence). As DNA, the CDR3 is TGTGCCAGCAGCGAAGAGCACAGGGAGGTTTTTGGGGCCAACGTCCTGACTTTC. Protein product: CASSEEHREVFGANVLTF.

The rearrangement links TRBV2 to TRBJ2-3, with 9 bases identical to TRBD2. Trimming took 4 bases from V and 4 from J; bases not matched to a gene: 6. Looked up from germline, CDR1 is SNHLY and CDR2 is FYNNEI. This CDR3 has 15 amino acids. The CDR3 loop reads CASSGIAGASDTQYF. The CDR3, as DNA: TGTGCCAGCAGTGGGATAGCGGGAGCGTCAGATACGCAGTATTTT. Variable domain in full (rest from reference TRBV2 and TRBJ2-3): EPEVTQTPSHQVTQMGQEVILRCVPISNHLYFYWYRQILGQKVEFLVSFYNNEISEKSEIFDDQFSVERPDGSNFTLKIRSTKLEDSAMYFCASSGIAGASDTQYFGPGTRLTVL.

The rearrangement links TRBV9 to TRBJ1-3; 8 positions match TRBD1. This CDR3 has 15 residues. Germline CDR1 reads SGDLS; CDR2 reads YYNGEE. V dropped 0 bases and J dropped 5; count of bases not matched to a gene: 4. The chain's CDR3 is CASSVDGTGRNTIYF. The DNA of the CDR3 is TGTGCCAGCAGCGTAGACGGGACAGGACGAAACACCATATATTTT.

This chain links TRBV7-2 with TRBJ2-7, with D uncertain. V was pared by 4 bases and J by 2 bases, with 6 bases between. Germline V gene sequence: CDR1 SGHTA, CDR2 FQGNSA. The CDR3 covers 12 residues. The CDR3 spells CASSSPTYEQYF. The CDR3 bases are TGTGCCAGCAGCTCGCCCACCTACGAGCAGTACTTC.